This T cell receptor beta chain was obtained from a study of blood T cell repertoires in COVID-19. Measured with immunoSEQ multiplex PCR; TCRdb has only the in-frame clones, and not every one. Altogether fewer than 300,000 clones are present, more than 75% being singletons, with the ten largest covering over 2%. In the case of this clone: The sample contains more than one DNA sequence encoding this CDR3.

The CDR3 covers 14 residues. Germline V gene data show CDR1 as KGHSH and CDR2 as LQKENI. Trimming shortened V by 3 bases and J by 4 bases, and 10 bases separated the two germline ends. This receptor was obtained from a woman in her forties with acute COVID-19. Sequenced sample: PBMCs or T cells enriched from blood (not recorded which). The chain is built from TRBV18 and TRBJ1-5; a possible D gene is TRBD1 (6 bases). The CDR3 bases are TGTGCCAGCTCACCGGGACACTCGAATCAGCCCCAGCATTTT. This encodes CASSPGHSNQPQHF.